Listed below are T cell receptor beta chains from one sample, sequenced in a study of CD8+ T cells in alopecia areata. Data came from immunoSEQ multiplex PCR; TCRdb stores just in-frame clones and leaves some out. The data contain 14,000 or so clones, about 60% of them seen just once; the ten biggest clones take up 9.5% to 13%. The material was skin, obtained at week 0. The receptors come from a human donor with alopecia areata. The CDR3 runs from the conserved cysteine through the conserved F or W. D genes are given only for firm matches. Clone size is shown for a subset of rows, as once, few, many or a class of expanded clone.

15,TRBV7-2,TRBD2,-,TRBJ2-3,TGTGCCAGCAGCTTCCTTAGCGGGAGCACAGATACGCAGTATTTT,CASSFLSGSTDTQYF
16,TRBV5-6,-,-,TRBJ2-5,TGTGCCAGCAGCTTGGGTGCAGGGCTTGAGAAAGAGACCCAGTACTTC,CASSLGAGLEKETQYF
14,TRBV25-1,TRBD1,-,TRBJ1-2,TGTGCCAGCACACCGGGACAGGCTAACTATGGCTACACCTTC,CASTPGQANYGYTF
15,TRBV28,-,-,TRBJ1-2,TGTGCCAGCAGTATTCGCCGGGCCCGGGGTTATGGCTACACCTTC,CASSIRRARGYGYTF
15,TRBV6-6,-,-,TRBJ2-5,TGTGCCAGCAACCTGGGAGAGGACAGACAAGAGACCCAGTACTTC,CASNLGEDRQETQYF
16,TRBV12-5,TRBD1,few,TRBJ2-3,TGTGCTAGTGGCTACGGGACAGCCACTAGCACAGATACGCAGTATTTT,CASGYGTATSTDTQYF
13,TRBV6-6,-,few,TRBJ1-3,TGTGCCAGCAGTGAGAGCTCTGGAAACACCATATATTTT,CASSESSGNTIYF
14,TRBV6-5,-,once,TRBJ1-2,TGTGCCAGCAGGGGACTGACGGACTATTATGGCTACACCTTC,CASRGLTDYYGYTF
17,TRBV9,-,-,TRBJ2-5,TGTGCCAGCAGTCAAGGGGGAGCTTTCGTTGTGGGGGAGACCCAGTACTTC,CASSQGGAFVVGETQYF
14,TRBV28,TRBD1,-,TRBJ2-7,TGTGCCAGCAGCCCCCGACAGGGGGAGTACGAGCAGTACTTC,CASSPRQGEYEQYF
13,TRBV11-3,-,-,TRBJ2-2,TGTGCCAGCAGCTTAGGACCCACCGGGGAGCTGTTTTTT,CASSLGPTGELFF
15,TRBV7-9,-,few,TRBJ2-1,TGTGCCAGCAGCTTAGACCCAAGGGGCCGAAATGAGCAGTTCTTC,CASSLDPRGRNEQFF